These 29 T cell receptor beta chains came from one sample sequenced in a study of T cells of healthy individuals. TCRdb called the 5' RACE reads again in MiXCR, with one record for every CDR3 protein. The repertoire includes fewer than 75,000 distinct CDR3 sequences, 16% of them detected once, and around 5% sits in the top ten. All receptors derive from a human donor in good health.

This clonotype has ten or more counts. V gene TRBV3-1 combines with J gene TRBJ1-2; TRBD1 aligns across 12 bases. Trimming cost V 3 bases and J 0 bases; bases outside gene matches: 5. Germline-derived CDR1 and CDR2 are LGHDT and YNNKEL (reference sequence). The CDR3 has 17 amino acids. CDR3 in amino acids: CASSHSGTGGTNYGYTF. As DNA, the CDR3 is TGTGCCAGCAGCCATTCAGGGACAGGGGGCACTAACTATGGCTACACCTTC.

This rearrangement joins TRBV5-1 to TRBJ2-7; 9 bases fit TRBD1. The V gene's germline CDR1 is SGHRS and CDR2 YFSETQ. V dropped 7 bases and J dropped 6; count of bases not matched to a gene: 20. This CDR3 contains 17 residues. The CDR3 protein is CASRLVPGTGTVGEQYF. In nucleotides, the CDR3 is TGCGCCAGCCGCCTAGTCCCCGGGACAGGGACGGTGGGCGAGCAGTACTTC.

CDR3: CASRQLATSTDTQYF. CDR3 DNA: TGTGCCAGCAGACAACTAGCGACCAGCACAGATACGCAGTATTTT. The V and J genes are TRBV7-9 and TRBJ2-3; 7 bases map to TRBD2. J was trimmed by 0 bases and V by 6 bases; bases with no gene match: 6. Germline CDR1 reads SEHNR; CDR2 reads FQNEAQ (reference sequence). The CDR3 covers 15 residues. Full variable domain (rest looked up from reference TRBV7-9 and TRBJ2-3): DTGVSQNPRHKITKRGQNVTFRCDPISEHNRLYWYRQTLGQGPEFLTYFQNEAQLEKSRLLSDRFSAERPKGSFSTLEIQRTEQGDSAMYLCASRQLATSTDTQYFGPGTRLTVL.

This clonotype was found many times. This chain uses TRBV3-1 with TRBJ2-7; 10 nucleotides line up with TRBD2. V trimming: 0 bases; J trimming: 3 bases; junction bases outside the gene matches: 5. The CDR3 contains 16 residues. CDR1 LGHDT and CDR2 YNNKEL come from the germline V gene (reference sequence). Here the CDR3 reads CASSQDVLAGVYEQYF. The CDR3 nucleotides are TGTGCCAGCAGCCAAGATGTTCTAGCGGGAGTCTACGAGCAGTACTTC.

This clonotype has ten or more counts. The gene calls are TRBV25-1 and TRBJ1-4; weak D call: TRBD1 (5 bases). The CDR3 covers 15 residues. CDR1 and CDR2 from the germline V gene are MGHDK and SYGVNS. Trimming took 0 bases from V and 8 from J, leaving 13 bases between them. CDR3 in amino acids: CASSEYSGTYEKLFF. The CDR3 region has the DNA TGTGCCAGCAGTGAATACTCCGGGACGTACGAAAAACTGTTTTTT.

The DNA of the CDR3 is TGTGCCAGCTCCCCACGGGACTCATCCACAGATACGCAGTATTTT. Protein product: CASSPRDSSTDTQYF. V is TRBV12-3 or TRBV12-4 and J is TRBJ2-3; a weak D match, TRBD2 (6 bases). V was clipped by 8 bases and J by 2 bases, with 17 bases between them. The CDR3 length is 15 residues.

The chain links TRBV20-1 to TRBJ2-7; D not resolved. From germline, CDR1 is DFQATT and CDR2 SNEGSKA (reference sequence). V was cut by 5 bases and J by 0 bases, with 8 bases left in between. This CDR3 spans 12 amino acids. The CDR3 loop reads CSAASDSYEQYF. The CDR3 DNA sequence: TGCAGTGCTGCATCGGACTCCTACGAGCAGTACTTC.

This clonotype was recorded many times. This rearrangement joins TRBV20-1 to TRBJ1-5; D is undetermined. This CDR3 comprises 15 residues. V was cut by 0 bases and J by 7 bases, with 16 bases left in between. Per germline, CDR1 DFQATT and CDR2 SNEGSKA (reference sequence). The CDR3: CSARDPGEGWQPQHF. The CDR3 region has the DNA TGCAGTGCTAGAGATCCAGGCGAGGGCTGGCAGCCCCAGCATTTT.

Judged by abundance, this clonotype is large (0.1 to 1%). The rearrangement joins TRBV20-1 to TRBJ2-2, with 11 bases identical to TRBD2. The CDR3 consists of 15 residues. V was clipped by 0 bases and J by 3 bases; unmatched bases: 0. Germline CDR1 DFQATT, CDR2 SNEGSKA (reference sequence). Here the CDR3 DNA reads TGCAGTGCTAGAGAACTAGCGGGGGACACCGGGGAGCTGTTTTTT. It encodes CSARELAGDTGELFF.

The sample holds many counts of this clonotype. The chain employs TRBV11-1 and TRBJ2-4, with D maybe TRBD2 (6 bases). V lost 4 bases and J lost 6, with 16 bases in between. From germline, CDR1 is SGHAT and CDR2 FQDESV (reference sequence). The CDR3 consists of 15 residues. CDR3 sequence reads: CASSSREPPRNIQYF. In DNA form, the CDR3 reads TGTGCCAGCAGCTCCCGGGAGCCCCCGCGAAACATTCAGTACTTC.

This clonotype was detected many times. The chain is built from TRBV28 and TRBJ2-3; 11 bases agree with TRBD2. This CDR3 has 14 amino acids. J was trimmed by 3 bases and V by 7 bases; bases with no gene match: 3. Germline CDR1 is MDHEN and CDR2 is SYDVKM. CDR3 protein: CASKLAGGTDTQYF. Written as DNA, the CDR3 is TGTGCCAGCAAGCTAGCGGGGGGAACAGATACGCAGTATTTT.

This clonotype was seen ten or more times. The chain links TRBV12-5 to TRBJ2-3; weak D call: TRBD1 (6 bases). Germline assignment: CDR1 LGHNT and CDR2 FRNRAP. Trimming took 4 bases from V and 3 from J, leaving 14 bases between them. The CDR3 sequence is 15 residues long. For the CDR3, the DNA is TGTGCTAGTGGTTCCCAGGGGAACTATACAGATACGCAGTATTTT. Amino acid sequence: CASGSQGNYTDTQYF.

The J gene is TRBJ2-2, the V gene TRBV6-2 or TRBV6-3, with D unresolved. The CDR3 covers 15 residues. The germline gives CDR1 MNHEY, CDR2 SVGEGT. V dropped 5 bases and J dropped 6 bases, with 16 bases sitting between them. CDR3 sequence: CASSREALAAGELFF. CDR3 in DNA: TGTGCCAGCAGTAGAGAGGCCCTTGCGGCCGGGGAGCTGTTTTTT.

This clonotype showed up many times. The chain is built from TRBV7-9 and TRBJ2-5; D gene ambiguous. V was pared by 8 bases and J by 4 bases, with 14 bases between. The CDR3 has 13 residues. The V gene's germline CDR1 is SEHNR and CDR2 FQNEAQ (reference sequence). The CDR3 loop is CASGVAGSETQYF. The CDR3, as DNA: TGTGCCAGCGGAGTCGCCGGATCAGAGACCCAGTACTTC. Full variable domain (remainder filled in from reference TRBV7-9 and TRBJ2-5): DTGVSQNPRHKITKRGQNVTFRCDPISEHNRLYWYRQTLGQGPEFLTYFQNEAQLEKSRLLSDRFSAERPKGSFSTLEIQRTEQGDSAMYLCASGVAGSETQYFGPGTRLLVL.

This clonotype was seen only a few times. The gene calls are TRBV7-9 and TRBJ2-3; D unresolved. This CDR3 region has 12 residues. V was cut by 5 bases and J by 2 bases, with 5 bases left in between. CDR1 is SEHNR and CDR2 is FQNEAQ in the germline V gene (reference sequence). DNA for the CDR3: TGTGCCAGCAGCCATGACACAGATACGCAGTATTTT. Translating gives CASSHDTDTQYF. The full variable domain, its missing parts supplied by reference TRBV7-9 and TRBJ2-3, is DTGVSQNPRHKITKRGQNVTFRCDPISEHNRLYWYRQTLGQGPEFLTYFQNEAQLEKSRLLSDRFSAERPKGSFSTLEIQRTEQGDSAMYLCASSHDTDTQYFGPGTRLTVL.

For the CDR3, the DNA is TGCAGTGCTAACTACAATGAGCAGTTCTTC. Translated, it gives CSANYNEQFF. V and J are TRBV20-1 and TRBJ2-1; unclear D gene. Looked up from germline, CDR1 is DFQATT and CDR2 is SNEGSKA (reference sequence). The CDR3 spans 10 residues. The ends were cut back, 4 bases at V and 3 bases at J, with 1 base in the middle.

The sample holds many counts of this clonotype. This chain's CDR3 is CASSVRGSTEAFF. The CDR3, as DNA: TGTGCCAGTAGTGTAAGGGGGAGCACTGAAGCTTTCTTT. The chain has TRBV19 and TRBJ1-1; D may be TRBD1 (6 bases). Trimming took 5 bases from V and 4 from J, leaving 11 bases between them. Germline loops: CDR1 LNHDA, CDR2 SQIVND (reference sequence). The CDR3 is 13 residues long.

This clonotype was detected a few times. The V and J genes are TRBV11-2 and TRBJ1-6, with 7 bases matching TRBD1. This CDR3 has 15 amino acids. Germline assignment: CDR1 SGHAT and CDR2 FQNNGV. The V and J ends lost 5 bases and 9 bases, in that order; junction bases with no gene match: 10. The CDR3 here is CASSKSDRVGSPLHF. CDR3 DNA sequence: TGTGCCAGCAGCAAAAGCGACAGGGTGGGTTCACCCCTCCACTTT.

This clonotype was seen at least ten times. V is TRBV7-9 and J is TRBJ2-7; the D is unclear. The CDR3 extends over 11 amino acids. Germline V lookup: CDR1 SEHNR, CDR2 FQNEAQ (reference sequence). The V gene lost 5 bases and the J gene lost 2 bases, with 4 bases spanning the gap. The CDR3: CASSRTYEQYF. The CDR3 region has the DNA TGTGCCAGCAGCCGTACCTACGAGCAGTACTTC. Based on the CDR3 plus reference TRBV7-9 and TRBJ2-7, the full variable domain is DTGVSQNPRHKITKRGQNVTFRCDPISEHNRLYWYRQTLGQGPEFLTYFQNEAQLEKSRLLSDRFSAERPKGSFSTLEIQRTEQGDSAMYLCASSRTYEQYFGPGTRLTVT.

This clonotype was seen ten or more times. The genes are TRBV20-1 and TRBJ2-7; D remains unclear. V lost 0 bases and J lost 6, with 18 bases in between. Germline V gene data show CDR1 as DFQATT and CDR2 as SNEGSKA (reference sequence). This CDR3 region has 15 residues. CDR3 loop: CSARDLGTEVGEQYF. CDR3 DNA: TGCAGTGCTAGAGATCTCGGAACTGAGGTGGGCGAGCAGTACTTC.

This chain uses TRBV28 with TRBJ1-4; 10 bases align to TRBD1. The CDR3 extends over 14 amino acids. Germline CDR1 MDHEN, CDR2 SYDVKM. Trimming took 5 bases from V and 5 from J; bases not matched to a gene: 2. DNA of the CDR3: TGTGCCAGCAGTGACAGGGGGCTCAATGAAAAACTGTTTTTT. It is translated as CASSDRGLNEKLFF.

Many counts were recorded for this clonotype. V and J are TRBV25-1 and TRBJ1-6; D is unclear. The CDR3 totals 13 residues. V was pared by 6 bases and J by 7 bases, with 10 bases between. Germline assignment: CDR1 MGHDK and CDR2 SYGVNS. The CDR3, as DNA: TGTGCCAGCAGGAGGGAAGGGAATTCACCCCTCCACTTT. Its translation: CASRREGNSPLHF.

This clonotype has only a few counts. This chain links TRBV6-5 with TRBJ2-1; TRBD2 agrees at 13 bases. Germline values: CDR1 MNHEY, CDR2 SVGAGI. The CDR3 sequence is 13 residues long. V was pared by 6 bases and J by 13 bases, with 6 bases of the junction left unmatched. The chain's CDR3 is CASRLGLAGDQFF. As DNA, the CDR3 is TGTGCCAGCAGACTAGGACTAGCGGGAGATCAGTTCTTC.

This clonotype was seen a few times. The chain couples TRBV20-1 to TRBJ1-3, with D unresolved. The germline gives CDR1 DFQATT, CDR2 SNEGSKA (reference sequence). Trimming took off 0 bases at V and 8 bases at J, with 8 bases between the two ends. CDR3 length: 12 residues. The CDR3 is CSARDQSDTIYF. The DNA for the CDR3 is TGCAGTGCTAGAGACCAATCGGACACCATATATTTT.

This clonotype qualifies as large. The chain combines TRBV6-1 with TRBJ2-3; 9 nucleotides agree with TRBD1. Germline CDR1 MNHNS, CDR2 SASEGT. V was clipped by 1 base and J by 2 bases; unmatched bases: 1. The CDR3 spans 15 residues. The CDR3 nucleotides read TGTGCCAGCAGTGAAGGGACAGGGGACACAGATACGCAGTATTTT. Protein: CASSEGTGDTDTQYF.

This chain connects TRBV20-1 to TRBJ2-7; 8 nucleotides agree with TRBD1. This CDR3 region has 12 residues. Germline-derived CDR1 and CDR2 are DFQATT and SNEGSKA (reference sequence). J lost 5 bases, V lost 2 bases, and 2 bases had no gene match. The CDR3: CSARQGAHEQYF. Written as DNA, the CDR3 is TGCAGTGCTAGACAGGGGGCTCACGAGCAGTACTTC.

This clonotype was observed a few times. V gene TRBV7-2 combines with J gene TRBJ1-1; TRBD1 agrees at 12 bases. Germline assignment: CDR1 SGHTA and CDR2 FQGNSA. The CDR3 is 17 residues long. V shed 5 bases and J 3 bases; nucleotides not matched to a gene: 10. The CDR3 loop reads CASSARSGTGGYTEAFF. The CDR3, as DNA: TGTGCCAGCAGCGCCCGGTCCGGGACAGGGGGCTACACTGAAGCTTTCTTT. The full variable domain, with the rest looked up from reference TRBV7-2 and TRBJ1-1, is GAGVSQSPSNKVTEKGKDVELRCDPISGHTALYWYRQSLGQGLEFLIYFQGNSAPDKSGLPSDRFSAERTGGSVSTLTIQRTQQEDSAVYLCASSARSGTGGYTEAFFGQGTRLTVV.

This clonotype showed up many times. V usage is TRBV6-2 or TRBV6-3 and J usage is TRBJ2-7; the D gene is possibly TRBD2 (5 bases). CDR1 MNHEY and CDR2 SVGEGT come from the germline V gene. Trimming cost V 7 bases and J 4 bases, with 11 bases left between them. CDR3 length: 12 residues. The CDR3 DNA follows: TGTGCCAGCAAAACTCGGGATTACGAGCAGTACTTC. This encodes CASKTRDYEQYF.

The chain has TRBV20-1 and TRBJ1-1; D is uncertain. Trimming pared 2 bases from V and 0 bases from J, leaving 1 base between. Germline CDR1 DFQATT, CDR2 SNEGSKA (reference sequence). The CDR3 is 11 amino acids. This CDR3 is CSARLNTEAFF. CDR3 DNA sequence: TGCAGTGCTAGACTGAACACTGAAGCTTTCTTT.